These T cell receptor beta chains were read from a single sample in a study of T cell responses to AZD1222 COVID-19 vaccine. The data were produced by immunoSEQ multiplex PCR, yet TCRdb's version contains in-frame clones alone and is incomplete. The repertoire consists of about 130,000 clones, with roughly 93% occurring once and the leading ten covering around 3.1%. This specimen was peripheral blood, taken on day 0 of AZD1222 vaccination. These receptors were obtained from an adult in good health. The CDR3 runs from the conserved cysteine through the conserved F or W. The D gene is left open where the match is weak. The size field is filled for only some rows; it gives once, few, many or a size class.

V,size,D,J,CDR3,DNA
TRBV6-1,-,-,TRBJ2-7,CASSEAGTRWYEQYF,TGTGCCAGCAGTGAAGCGGGGACACGCTGGTACGAGCAGTACTTC
TRBV28,-,TRBD1,TRBJ1-6,CATDLRTGGNSPLHF,TGTGCCACTGACCTTCGGACAGGGGGTAATTCACCCCTCCACTTT
TRBV2,medium-sized,TRBD2,TRBJ2-1,CASSEGLAGVNEQFF,TGTGCCAGCAGTGAGGGACTAGCGGGAGTCAATGAGCAGTTCTTC
TRBV7-8,-,-,TRBJ1-5,CASSLEAGGGVQHF,TGTGCCAGCAGCTTAGAAGCGGGGGGAGGGGTGCAGCATTTT
TRBV29-1,-,-,TRBJ2-3,CSVASRVLTGDTQYF,TGCAGCGTTGCAAGCCGGGTCTTGACGGGAGATACGCAGTATTTT
TRBV5-1,-,-,TRBJ1-2,CASSLRSTGGVYGYTF,TGCGCCAGCAGCTTGAGGTCCACCGGGGGGGTCTATGGCTACACCTTC
TRBV28,-,-,TRBJ2-7,CASSLRLGVTGYEQYF,TGTGCCAGCAGTTTGAGGTTAGGGGTGACCGGCTACGAGCAGTACTTC
TRBV2,-,-,TRBJ2-7,CASRVKRDSSAYEQYF,TGTGCCAGCAGGGTCAAAAGGGACTCATCAGCCTACGAGCAGTACTTC
TRBV9,-,-,TRBJ1-1,CASSVDGTSTMNTEAFF,TGTGCCAGCAGCGTAGACGGGACCTCCACCATGAACACTGAAGCTTTCTTT
TRBV4-1,-,-,TRBJ1-3,CASSQERSASGNTIYF,TGCGCCAGCAGCCAAGAAAGGTCAGCGTCTGGAAACACCATATATTTT
TRBV5-8,-,-,TRBJ1-3,CASSLSGSSGNTIYF,TGTGCCAGCAGCTTGTCCGGGAGCTCTGGAAACACCATATATTTT
TRBV5-1,-,-,TRBJ2-2,CASSLPITGDHTGELFF,TGCGCCAGCAGCTTGCCCATAACGGGAGATCACACCGGGGAGCTGTTTTTT
TRBV19,-,-,TRBJ2-7,CATSSDWSSYEQYF,TGTGCCACGTCTTCGGACTGGAGCTCCTACGAGCAGTACTTC
TRBV9,-,TRBD2,TRBJ2-2,CASSDRREGTGELFF,TGTGCCAGCAGCGACCGGCGGGAGGGCACCGGGGAGCTGTTTTTT
TRBV20-1,-,-,TRBJ2-5,CSVSSKETQYF,TGCAGTGTAAGCAGTAAGGAGACCCAGTACTTC
TRBV6-4,-,TRBD1,TRBJ1-6,CASRERQGLNSPLHF,TGTGCCAGCAGGGAACGACAGGGTCTGAATTCACCCCTCCACTTT
TRBV5-1,-,TRBD2,TRBJ2-1,CASSLRPSGRAGVGEQFF,TGCGCCAGCAGCTTGCGGCCTAGCGGGAGGGCCGGGGTCGGTGAGCAGTTCTTC
TRBV5-1,-,TRBD1,TRBJ1-1,CASQDWTGTTNTEAFF,TGCGCCAGCCAGGACTGGACAGGGACAACGAACACTGAAGCTTTCTTT
TRBV10-1,-,-,TRBJ2-1,CASSESAYNEQFF,TGCGCCAGCAGTGAGTCGGCCTACAATGAGCAGTTCTTC
TRBV9,-,-,TRBJ1-5,CASSVDDGNQPQHF,TGTGCCAGCAGCGTAGATGACGGGAATCAGCCCCAGCATTTT
TRBV6-1,-,TRBD1,TRBJ1-5,CASSEDGTGGRAQHF,TGTGCCAGCAGTGAGGACGGGACAGGGGGCAGGGCCCAGCATTTT
TRBV5-1,-,-,TRBJ1-2,CASSLATETVYGYTF,TGCGCCAGCAGCTTGGCAACAGAGACGGTATATGGCTACACCTTC